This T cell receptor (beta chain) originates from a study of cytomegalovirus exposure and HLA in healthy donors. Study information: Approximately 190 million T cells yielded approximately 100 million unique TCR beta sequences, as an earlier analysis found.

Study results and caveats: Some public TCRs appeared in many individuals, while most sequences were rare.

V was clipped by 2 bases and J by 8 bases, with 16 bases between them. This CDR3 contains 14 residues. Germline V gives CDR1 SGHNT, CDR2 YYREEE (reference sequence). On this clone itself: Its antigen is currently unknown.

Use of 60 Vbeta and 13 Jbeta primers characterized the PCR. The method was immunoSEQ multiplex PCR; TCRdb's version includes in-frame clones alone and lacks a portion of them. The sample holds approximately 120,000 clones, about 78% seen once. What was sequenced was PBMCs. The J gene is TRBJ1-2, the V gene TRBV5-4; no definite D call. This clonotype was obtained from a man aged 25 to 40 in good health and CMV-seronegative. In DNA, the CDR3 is TGTGCCAGCAGCTTTTACGAGGGAATAAGCGGCTACACCTTC. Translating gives CASSFYEGISGYTF.